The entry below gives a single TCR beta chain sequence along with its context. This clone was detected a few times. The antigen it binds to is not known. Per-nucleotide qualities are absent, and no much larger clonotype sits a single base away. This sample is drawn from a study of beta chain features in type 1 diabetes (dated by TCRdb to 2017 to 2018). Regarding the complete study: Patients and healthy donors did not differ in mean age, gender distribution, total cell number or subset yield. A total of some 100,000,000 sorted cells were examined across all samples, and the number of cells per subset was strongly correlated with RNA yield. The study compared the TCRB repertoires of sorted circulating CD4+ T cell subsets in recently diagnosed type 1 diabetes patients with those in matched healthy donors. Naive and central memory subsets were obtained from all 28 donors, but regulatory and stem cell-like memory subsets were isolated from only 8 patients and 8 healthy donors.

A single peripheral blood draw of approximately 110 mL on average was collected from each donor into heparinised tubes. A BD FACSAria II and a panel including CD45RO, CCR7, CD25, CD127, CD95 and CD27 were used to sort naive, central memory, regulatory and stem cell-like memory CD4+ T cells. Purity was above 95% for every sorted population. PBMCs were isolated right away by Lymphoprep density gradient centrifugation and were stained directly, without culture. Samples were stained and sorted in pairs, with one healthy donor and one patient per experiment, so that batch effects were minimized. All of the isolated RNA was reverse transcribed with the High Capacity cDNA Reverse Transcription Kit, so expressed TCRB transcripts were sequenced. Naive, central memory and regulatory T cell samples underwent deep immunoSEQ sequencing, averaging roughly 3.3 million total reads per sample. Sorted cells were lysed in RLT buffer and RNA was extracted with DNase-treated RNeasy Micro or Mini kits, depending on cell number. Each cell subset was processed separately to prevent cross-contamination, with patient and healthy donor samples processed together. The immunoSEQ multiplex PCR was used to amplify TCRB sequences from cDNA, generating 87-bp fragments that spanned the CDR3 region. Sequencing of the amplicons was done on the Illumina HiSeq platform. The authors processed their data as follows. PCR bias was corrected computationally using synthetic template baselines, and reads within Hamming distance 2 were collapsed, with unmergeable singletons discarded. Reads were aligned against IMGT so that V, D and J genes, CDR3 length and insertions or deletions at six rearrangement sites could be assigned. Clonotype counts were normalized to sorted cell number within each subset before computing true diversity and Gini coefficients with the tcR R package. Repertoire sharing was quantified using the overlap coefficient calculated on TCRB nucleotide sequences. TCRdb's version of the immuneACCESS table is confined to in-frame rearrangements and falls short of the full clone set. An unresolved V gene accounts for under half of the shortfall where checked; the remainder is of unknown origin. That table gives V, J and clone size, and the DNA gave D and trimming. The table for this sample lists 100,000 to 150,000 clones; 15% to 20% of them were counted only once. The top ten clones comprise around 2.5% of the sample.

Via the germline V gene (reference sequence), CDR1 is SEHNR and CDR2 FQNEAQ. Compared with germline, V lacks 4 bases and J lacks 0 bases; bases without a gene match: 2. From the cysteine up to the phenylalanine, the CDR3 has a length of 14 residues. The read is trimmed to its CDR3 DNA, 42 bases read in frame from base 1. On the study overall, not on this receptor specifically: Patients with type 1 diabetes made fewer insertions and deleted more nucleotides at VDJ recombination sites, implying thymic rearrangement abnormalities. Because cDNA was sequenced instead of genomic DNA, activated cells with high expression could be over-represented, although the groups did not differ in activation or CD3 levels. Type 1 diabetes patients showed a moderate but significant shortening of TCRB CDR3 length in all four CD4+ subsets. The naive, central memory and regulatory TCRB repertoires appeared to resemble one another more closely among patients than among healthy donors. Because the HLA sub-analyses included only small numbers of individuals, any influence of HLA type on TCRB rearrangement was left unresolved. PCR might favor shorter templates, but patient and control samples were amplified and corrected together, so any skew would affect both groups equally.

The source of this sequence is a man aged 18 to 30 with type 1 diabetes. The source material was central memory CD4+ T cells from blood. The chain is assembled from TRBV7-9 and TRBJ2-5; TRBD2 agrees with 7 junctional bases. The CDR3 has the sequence CASSSLAYQETQYF. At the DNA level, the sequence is TGTGCCAGCAGCTCACTAGCGTACCAAGAGACCCAGTACTTC.